A selection of T cell receptor beta chains follows, all from one sample in a study of blood T cell repertoires in COVID-19. The protocol was immunoSEQ multiplex PCR, while the TCRdb copy is restricted to in-frame clones and leaves out a portion. The sample includes 95,000 to 120,000 clones, 70% to 90% seen only once; the top ten take 8% to 9%. The specimen sequenced was peripheral blood. The receptors come from a woman in her 70s who had recovered from COVID-19. The CDR3 runs from the conserved cysteine through the conserved F or W. Each record gives: J gene, CDR3 length, V gene, D gene, clone size, CDR3 protein, CDR3 DNA. D genes are given only for firm matches. Clone size is stated in some rows and not others, as once, few, many or a class when expanded.

TRBJ1-5 | 13 | TRBV15 | TRBD1 | - | CATGRDSDQPQHF | TGTGCCACTGGCCGGGACAGTGATCAGCCCCAGCATTTT
TRBJ2-3 | 14 | TRBV20-1 | - | - | CSASRGGTTDTQYF | TGCAGTGCTAGTCGAGGGGGTACCACAGATACGCAGTATTTT
TRBJ2-2 | 15 | TRBV2 | - | - | CASSVVRKNTGELFF | TGTGCCAGCAGTGTAGTCAGGAAGAACACCGGGGAGCTGTTTTTT
TRBJ2-7 | 15 | TRBV3-1/TRBV3-2 | - | - | CASSQDQSDSYEQYF | TGTGCCAGCAGCCAAGATCAATCCGACAGCTACGAGCAGTACTTC
TRBJ2-1 | 13 | TRBV6-2/TRBV6-3 | - | once | CASSQESYNEQFF | TGTGCCAGCAGCCAGGAGTCCTACAATGAGCAGTTCTTC
TRBJ2-1 | 15 | TRBV20-1 | TRBD2 | - | CSASRGTSAYNEQFF | TGCAGTGCGAGTAGGGGGACTAGCGCCTACAATGAGCAGTTCTTC
TRBJ2-5 | 13 | TRBV19 | - | - | CASSRGHQETQYF | TGTGCCAGTAGCAGGGGACATCAAGAGACCCAGTACTTC
TRBJ1-1 | 15 | TRBV5-5 | TRBD1 | - | CASSQRQGFGTEAFF | TGTGCCAGCAGCCAGCGACAGGGGTTTGGCACTGAAGCTTTCTTT
TRBJ2-2 | 14 | TRBV7-3 | - | - | CASSWGPNTGELFF | TGTGCCTCAAGCTGGGGGCCGAACACCGGGGAGCTGTTTTTT
TRBJ1-4 | 12 | TRBV5-4 | - | - | CASSLPDEKLFF | TGTGCCAGCAGCTTGCCAGATGAAAAACTGTTTTTT
TRBJ2-2 | 17 | TRBV19 | TRBD1 | - | CASRAAVWTGGTGELFF | TGTGCCAGTAGAGCAGCCGTCTGGACAGGGGGAACCGGGGAGCTGTTTTTT
TRBJ2-3 | 13 | TRBV5-4 | - | - | CASSPGATDTQYF | TGTGCCAGCAGCCCTGGGGCCACAGATACGCAGTATTTT
TRBJ1-4 | 12 | TRBV5-1 | - | few | CASSLTGEKLFF | TGCGCCAGCAGCTTGACGGGGGAAAAACTGTTTTTT
TRBJ1-5 | 14 | TRBV7-9 | - | - | CASSRGGVGQPQHF | TGTGCCAGCAGCCGGGGGGGAGTGGGTCAGCCCCAGCATTTT
TRBJ2-2 | 15 | TRBV5-1 | - | - | CASRFQASNTGELFF | TGCGCCAGCAGGTTTCAAGCAAGCAACACCGGGGAGCTGTTTTTT
TRBJ1-2 | 13 | TRBV24-1 | - | - | CATSARGGVGYTF | TGTGCCACCAGCGCCCGGGGAGGGGTAGGCTACACCTTC
TRBJ2-2 | 14 | TRBV7-9 | - | - | CASSLGQNTGELFF | TGTGCCAGCAGCTTGGGACAGAACACCGGGGAGCTGTTTTTT
TRBJ2-6 | 18 | TRBV11-2 | - | - | CASSYYIGLLGRANVLTF | TGTGCCAGCAGCTACTATATAGGACTCCTTGGGAGGGCCAACGTCCTGACTTTC
TRBJ2-5 | 13 | TRBV12-3/TRBV12-4 | - | - | CASSPGRGETQYF | TGTGCCAGCAGCCCCGGGAGAGGGGAGACCCAGTACTTC
TRBJ2-2 | 15 | TRBV5-5 | TRBD1 | - | CASSPQGSNTGELFF | TGTGCCAGCAGCCCACAGGGGTCGAACACCGGGGAGCTGTTTTTT
TRBJ2-7 | 19 | TRBV7-9 | TRBD2 | - | CASSLAERLAGVASYEQYF | TGTGCCAGCAGCTTAGCGGAGAGACTAGCGGGAGTAGCCTCCTACGAGCAGTACTTC
TRBJ2-7 | 16 | TRBV4-3 | - | - | CASSQDLRTEAYEQYF | TGCGCCAGCAGCCAAGATCTAAGGACAGAGGCCTACGAGCAGTACTTC
TRBJ2-4 | 15 | TRBV28 | - | - | CASSRLPLAKNIQYF | TGTGCCAGCAGCCGACTCCCCTTAGCCAAAAACATTCAGTACTTC
TRBJ1-6 | 14 | TRBV9 | - | few | CASSPEVGGSPLHF | TGTGCCAGCAGCCCCGAAGTGGGGGGTTCACCCCTCCACTTT
TRBJ1-5 | 14 | TRBV7-9 | - | - | CASSSGDSWQPQHF | TGTGCCAGCAGCTCCGGGGATTCTTGGCAGCCCCAGCATTTT
TRBJ2-5 | 12 | TRBV7-2 | - | - | CASSLQQETQYF | TGTGCCAGCAGCTTACAGCAAGAGACCCAGTACTTC
TRBJ2-7 | 15 | TRBV6-6 | TRBD1 | - | CASSSGGQVSREQYF | TGTGCCAGCAGTTCCGGGGGACAGGTCTCCCGGGAGCAGTACTTC
TRBJ1-2 | 16 | TRBV7-9 | TRBD1 | - | CASSLVSGTGGKGYTF | TGTGCCAGCAGCTTAGTCAGCGGGACAGGGGGAAAGGGCTACACCTTC
TRBJ1-2 | 14 | TRBV3-1/TRBV3-2 | - | - | CASSLNPGARGYTF | TGTGCCAGCAGCCTAAATCCAGGGGCGCGGGGCTACACCTTC
TRBJ2-5 | 15 | TRBV28 | TRBD1 | - | CASCRDRVIQETQYF | TGTGCCAGCTGCCGGGACAGGGTAATTCAAGAGACCCAGTACTTC
TRBJ1-6 | 12 | TRBV3-1/TRBV3-2 | - | once | CASNTPYSPLHF | TGTGCCAGCAACACACCATATTCACCCCTCCACTTT
TRBJ1-3 | 11 | TRBV6-6 | - | - | CASPGGDGLIF | TGTGCCAGCCCCGGCGGGGACGGACTTATCTTT